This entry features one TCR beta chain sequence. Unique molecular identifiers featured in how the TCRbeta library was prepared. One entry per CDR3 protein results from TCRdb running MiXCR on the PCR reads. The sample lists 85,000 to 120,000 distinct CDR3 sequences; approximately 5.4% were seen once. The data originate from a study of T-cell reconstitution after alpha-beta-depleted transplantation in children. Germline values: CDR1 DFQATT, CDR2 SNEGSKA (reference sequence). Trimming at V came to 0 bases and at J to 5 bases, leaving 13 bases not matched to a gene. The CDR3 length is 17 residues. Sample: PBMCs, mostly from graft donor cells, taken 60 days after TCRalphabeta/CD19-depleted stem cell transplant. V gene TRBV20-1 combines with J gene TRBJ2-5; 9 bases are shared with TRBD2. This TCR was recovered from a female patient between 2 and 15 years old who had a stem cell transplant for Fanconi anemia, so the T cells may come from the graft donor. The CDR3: CSARDWREGLGPETQYF. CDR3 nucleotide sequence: TGCAGTGCTAGAGATTGGCGGGAGGGCCTAGGTCCTGAGACCCAGTACTTC.